The 18 T cell receptor beta chains listed next were all sequenced from one sample in a study of cytotoxic CD8 clonotypes in ibrutinib-treated CLL. TCRdb's table, derived via immunoSEQ multiplex PCR, lists solely in-frame clones and lacks some. The sample shows some 25,000 clones, roughly two thirds of them seen only once. The sequencing here drew on PBMCs, taken at disease progression, from a patient treated with ibrutinib. The receptors derive from a human donor with chronic lymphocytic leukemia.

The rearrangement joins TRBV4-2 to TRBJ1-4, with 7 bases aligning to TRBD1. V gave up 5 bases and J gave up 8 bases; unmatched junction bases: 11. Germline values: CDR1 LGHNA, CDR2 YNFKEQ. This CDR3 contains 15 residues. For the CDR3, the DNA is TGTGCCAGCAGCTTTTACAGGGGAGTTGGCGAAAAACTGTTTTTT. Amino acid sequence: CASSFYRGVGEKLFF.

This chain joins TRBV11-2 and TRBJ1-2; possible D gene TRBD1, 5 bases. CDR1 is SGHAT, CDR2 FQNNGV, per germline. Trimming removed 2 bases from V and 2 bases from J, with 12 bases in between. This CDR3 contains 15 residues. The CDR3 DNA sequence: TGTGCCAGCAGCTTAAGCGGGACTACAAACTATGGCTACACCTTC. As protein: CASSLSGTTNYGYTF. Full variable domain (remainder filled in from reference TRBV11-2 and TRBJ1-2): EAGVAQSPRYKIIEKRQSVAFWCNPISGHATLYWYQQILGQGPKLLIQFQNNGVVDDSQLPKDRFSAERLKGVDSTLKIQPAKLEDSAVYLCASSLSGTTNYGYTFGSGTRLTVV.

The chain employs TRBV15 and TRBJ1-5; no clear D. With 3 bases removed from V and 0 bases from J, the gap between germline ends came to 9 bases. Germline CDR1 is LNHNV and CDR2 is YYDKDF (reference sequence). The CDR3 is made up of 15 amino acids. The CDR3 DNA reads TGTGCCACCAGCAGGGAGGGTCTTAGCAATCAGCCCCAGCATTTT. Residues: CATSREGLSNQPQHF.

The count of this clone is one. V gene TRBV20-1 combines with J gene TRBJ2-3; D gene ambiguous. The CDR3 runs to 11 residues. V shed 3 bases and J shed 4 bases, with 5 bases lying between them. CDR1 DFQATT and CDR2 SNEGSKA come from the germline V gene (reference sequence). The CDR3 protein is CSASSADTQYF. The CDR3 nucleotides read TGCAGTGCTAGCTCGGCAGATACGCAGTATTTT.

The chain links TRBV7-9 to TRBJ1-1; D remains unclear. The CDR3 contains 12 residues. V was pared by 1 base and J by 11 bases, with 11 bases between. Germline V gene data show CDR1 as SEHNR and CDR2 as FQNEAQ (reference sequence). The CDR3 sequence is CASSLEEEEAFF. The CDR3 DNA sequence: TGTGCCAGCAGCTTAGAGGAGGAGGAGGCTTTCTTT.

The chain links TRBV6-5 to TRBJ1-2; 7 bases line up with TRBD1. CDR1 MNHEY and CDR2 SVGAGI come from the germline V gene. This CDR3 comprises 14 residues. V dropped 3 bases and J dropped 6; count of bases not matched to a gene: 7. The CDR3 region is CASSYSTGSHGYTF. In nucleotides, the CDR3 is TGTGCCAGCAGTTATTCGACAGGGTCCCATGGCTACACCTTC.

This clone was counted between two and nine times. J is TRBJ1-6 and V is TRBV5-1, with D unresolved. This CDR3 is 14 amino acids long. The germline V and J ends were trimmed by 4 bases and 3 bases, with 8 bases remaining between them. The germline V gene has CDR1 SGHRS and CDR2 YFSETQ. This CDR3 is CASSLDGYNSPLHF. CDR3 DNA: TGCGCCAGCAGCCTCGATGGCTATAATTCACCCCTCCACTTT.

V usage is TRBV7-9 and J usage is TRBJ2-1, with unresolved D. CDR3 length equals 11 residues. Germline-derived CDR1 and CDR2 are SEHNR and FQNEAQ (reference sequence). Between the trimmed V and J ends, which lost 8 bases and 3 bases, there was a span of 5 bases. The DNA for the CDR3 is TGTGCCAGCGGGGACTACAATGAGCAGTTCTTC. This sequence encodes CASGDYNEQFF.

The chain is built from TRBV4-3 and TRBJ1-1; tentative D call: TRBD1 (6 bases). The germline V gene encodes CDR1 LGHNA and CDR2 YSLEER. The CDR3 runs 14 residues. Trimming cost V 3 bases and J 8 bases, with 16 bases left between them. In DNA, the CDR3 is TGCGCCAGCAGCCAGGGCAGGGGACCGTCAGAAGCTTTCTTT. It yields the protein CASSQGRGPSEAFF.

This rearrangement joins TRBV11-2 to TRBJ1-5, with D tentatively TRBD1 (6 bases). Germline-derived CDR1 and CDR2 are SGHAT and FQNNGV. The V end was cut by 2 bases, the J end by 6 bases, with 8 bases between. This CDR3 spans 13 amino acids. In nucleotides, the CDR3 is TGTGCCAGCAGCTTAACAGGGAGTCAGCCCCAGCATTTT. This sequence encodes CASSLTGSQPQHF.

The J gene is TRBJ2-7, the V gene TRBV6-5; no reliable D call. The ends were cut back, 2 bases at V and 5 bases at J, with 13 bases in the middle. Germline V CDR1 and CDR2: MNHEY, SVGAGI. The CDR3 covers 14 residues. CDR3 amino acids: CASSYGESPNEQYF. CDR3 DNA sequence: TGTGCCAGCAGTTACGGGGAATCCCCCAACGAGCAGTACTTC.

This clone was recorded a few times. V gene TRBV18 combines with J gene TRBJ2-1; 11 bases align to TRBD1. Trimming cost V 2 bases and J 6 bases; bases outside gene matches: 3. CDR1 and CDR2 from the germline V gene are KGHSH and LQKENI. The CDR3 extends over 15 amino acids. The CDR3 protein is CASSPGTGGFNEQFF. The CDR3 nucleotides read TGTGCCAGCTCACCAGGGACAGGGGGGTTCAATGAGCAGTTCTTC.

The chain combines TRBV10-3 with TRBJ1-2; D might be TRBD1 (6 bases). Trimming took off 9 bases at V and 4 bases at J, with 15 bases between the two ends. Per the germline V gene, CDR1 is ENHRY and CDR2 is SYGVKD. The length of the CDR3 is 13 residues. CDR3 DNA: TGTGCCATATCTCCTCAGGGGAGCTATGGCTACACCTTC. Amino acids: CAISPQGSYGYTF.

This rearrangement joins TRBV30 to TRBJ2-7; D possibly corresponds to TRBD2 (6 bases). The CDR3 consists of 19 residues. V shed 2 bases and J shed 2 bases, with 28 bases lying between them. CDR1 GTSNPN and CDR2 SVGIG come from the germline V gene (reference sequence). DNA of the CDR3: TGTGCCTGGAGTCGCCGCCGGGACGTGGCGGGGCCATACACCTACGAGCAGTACTTC. Its protein is CAWSRRRDVAGPYTYEQYF.

J is TRBJ2-2 and V is TRBV18; no reliable D call. V lost 1 base, J lost 4 bases, and 7 bases lay in between. Germline V CDR1 and CDR2: KGHSH, LQKENI. The CDR3 totals 14 residues. CDR3 sequence: CASSPLGSTGELFF. In nucleotides, the CDR3 is TGTGCCAGCTCACCACTTGGGTCCACCGGGGAGCTGTTTTTT.

V usage is TRBV19 and J usage is TRBJ1-2, with D perhaps TRBD1 (6 bases). Per germline, CDR1 LNHDA and CDR2 SQIVND (reference sequence). Trimming took off 3 bases at V and 5 bases at J, with 16 bases between the two ends. The length of the CDR3 is 15 residues. This CDR3 reads CASSILGGREYGYTF. The CDR3 bases are TGTGCCAGTAGTATTTTGGGGGGGCGCGAGTATGGCTACACCTTC. Filled out from reference TRBV19 and TRBJ1-2, the complete variable domain reads DGGITQSPKYLFRKEGQNVTLSCEQNLNHDAMYWYRQDPGQGLRLIYYSQIVNDFQKGDIAEGYSVSREKKESFPLTVTSAQKNPTAFYLCASSILGGREYGYTFGSGTRLTVV.

J is TRBJ1-1 and V is TRBV6-5, with a tentative D call TRBD1 (6 bases). The germline CDR1 and CDR2 sequences are MNHEY and SVGAGI. This CDR3 comprises 15 residues. V was pared by 0 bases and J by 5 bases, with 13 bases between. The CDR3 coding sequence is TGTGCCAGCAGTTACTCGGGGGGCGCCGGTACTGAAGCTTTCTTT. Protein product: CASSYSGGAGTEAFF.

V and J are TRBV5-1 and TRBJ2-7, with D possibly TRBD1 on 5 matching bases. Germline V gene sequence: CDR1 SGHRS, CDR2 YFSETQ. The CDR3 covers 15 residues. Trimming removed 2 bases from V and 7 bases from J, with 19 bases in between. The CDR3 nucleotides are TGCGCCAGCAGCTTAACCCCACAGGCTGAAAGGGAGCAGTACTTC. It encodes CASSLTPQAEREQYF.